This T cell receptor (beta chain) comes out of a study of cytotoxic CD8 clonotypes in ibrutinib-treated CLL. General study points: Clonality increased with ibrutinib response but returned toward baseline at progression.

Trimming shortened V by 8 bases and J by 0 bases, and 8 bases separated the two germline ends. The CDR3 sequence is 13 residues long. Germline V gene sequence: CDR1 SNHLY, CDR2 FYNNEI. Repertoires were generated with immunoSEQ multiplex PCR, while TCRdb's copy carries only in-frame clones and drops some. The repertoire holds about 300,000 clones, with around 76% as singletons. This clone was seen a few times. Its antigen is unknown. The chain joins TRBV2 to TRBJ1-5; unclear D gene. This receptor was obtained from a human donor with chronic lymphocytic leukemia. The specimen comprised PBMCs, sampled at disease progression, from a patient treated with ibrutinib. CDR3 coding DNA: TGTGCCAGCCAGGAGAATAGCAATCAGCCCCAGCATTTT. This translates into CASQENSNQPQHF.